These 22 T cell receptor beta chains share one sample of origin, sequenced in a study of OX40 agonist ivuxolimab in advanced cancers. Clones were read by immunoSEQ multiplex PCR, and TCRdb kept only the in-frame ones, dropping some. The table has tens of thousands of clones, 75% to 90% seen once; the top ten hold 7.4%. Sample: CD4+ or CD8+ T cells sorted from blood, taken in a trial of the OX40 agonist ivuxolimab. These receptors came from an adult with an advanced solid tumor such as melanoma, head and neck, liver or kidney cancer.

The chain links TRBV11-3 to TRBJ1-1; the D is unclear. The V gene lost 5 bases and the J gene lost 10 bases, with 11 bases spanning the gap. The CDR3 has 11 amino acids. From germline, CDR1 is SGHNT and CDR2 YENEEA. CDR3 loop: CASSPGPGAFF. CDR3 nucleotide sequence: TGTGCCAGCAGCCCCGGCCCGGGAGCTTTCTTT.

A single count supports this clone. The chain couples TRBV9 to TRBJ2-1; D is uncertain. Trimming pared 0 bases from V and 4 bases from J, leaving 8 bases between. Germline assignment: CDR1 SGDLS and CDR2 YYNGEE. This CDR3 is 14 amino acids long. Here the CDR3 DNA reads TGTGCCAGCAGCGTAGACGGGTCTTACAATGAGCAGTTCTTC. Residues: CASSVDGSYNEQFF.

The V call is TRBV5-1, the J call TRBJ1-2, with 9 positions matching TRBD1. The junction had 2 bases not matched to a gene; V was cut back by 4 bases and J by 1 base. Germline values: CDR1 SGHRS, CDR2 YFSETQ. This CDR3 region has 14 residues. CDR3 sequence: CASSPGQGNYGYTF. CDR3 nucleotide sequence: TGCGCCAGCAGCCCGGGACAGGGTAACTATGGCTACACCTTC.

V usage is TRBV7-9 and J usage is TRBJ2-1, with 9 bases that match TRBD1. Unmatched junction bases numbered 10, after V lost 6 bases and J lost 7 bases. The CDR3 has 15 residues. The germline V gene has CDR1 SEHNR and CDR2 FQNEAQ (reference sequence). This CDR3 reads CASRETGTGLNEQFF. CDR3 nucleotide sequence: TGTGCCAGCAGAGAAACCGGGACAGGGTTAAATGAGCAGTTCTTC.

The chain couples TRBV19 to TRBJ2-1; D is possibly TRBD1 (6 bases). Germline V gives CDR1 LNHDA, CDR2 SQIVND (reference sequence). The CDR3 totals 14 residues. Trimming stripped 3 bases from V and 3 bases from J, with 9 bases between. CDR3 residues: CASSISDSYNEQFF. The CDR3 DNA sequence: TGTGCCAGTAGTATCTCGGACAGCTACAATGAGCAGTTCTTC.

The rearrangement uses TRBV4-1 and TRBJ2-7, with 9 bases aligning to TRBD2. The CDR3 is made up of 18 amino acids. Trimming took 4 bases from V and 0 from J; bases not matched to a gene: 13. Germline CDR1 is MGHRA and CDR2 is YSYEKL. For the CDR3, the DNA is TGCGCCAGCAGCCCCCTAGCGGGAAGTTCTGAAAGCTCCTACGAGCAGTACTTC. Translation: CASSPLAGSSESSYEQYF.

The chain has TRBV29-1 and TRBJ1-2; D may be TRBD1 (6 bases). The germline V gene has CDR1 SQVTM and CDR2 ANQGSEA. The CDR3 sequence is 13 residues long. Trimming took off 0 bases at V and 4 bases at J, with 9 bases between the two ends. The CDR3 is CSVEEGAVYGYTF. DNA for the CDR3: TGCAGCGTTGAAGAGGGGGCCGTCTATGGCTACACCTTC.

The rearrangement uses TRBV6-6 and TRBJ2-7, with 7 bases identical to TRBD1. V trimming: 4 bases; J trimming: 3 bases; junction bases outside the gene matches: 3. CDR3 length: 13 amino acids. Germline lookup yields CDR1 MNHNY and CDR2 SVGAGI (reference sequence). CDR3 nucleotides: TGTGCCAGCAGTTTGACAGGGAGCTACGAGCAGTACTTC. Encoded protein: CASSLTGSYEQYF.

The V and J genes are TRBV6-4 and TRBJ2-3; a possible D gene is TRBD2 (6 bases). CDR1 is MRHNA, CDR2 SNTAGT, per germline. Deletions cut 0 bases from V and 8 bases from J, with 9 bases between. The CDR3 is made up of 13 amino acids. CDR3 in DNA: TGTGCCAGCAGTGACTCCAGGCGGGGTACGCAGTATTTT. Its translation is CASSDSRRGTQYF.

This rearrangement joins TRBV6-6 to TRBJ2-3; D not resolved. The V end was cut by 7 bases, the J end by 2 bases, with 4 bases between. Germline V CDR1 and CDR2: MNHNY, SVGAGI (reference sequence). This CDR3 has 11 amino acids. CDR3 in amino acids: CASTFTDTQYF. The CDR3 DNA is TGTGCCAGCACCTTCACAGATACGCAGTATTTT.

This chain connects TRBV4-1 to TRBJ2-7; D is perhaps TRBD2 (5 bases). Trimming left V 1 base short and J 3 bases short, with 13 bases between. There are 15 residues in the CDR3. Germline V CDR1 and CDR2: MGHRA, YSYEKL. In DNA, the CDR3 is TGCGCCAGCAGCCAAGGCGGAGGTTCGCTCTACGAGCAGTACTTC. This encodes CASSQGGGSLYEQYF.

This chain connects TRBV5-1 to TRBJ2-2; 12 positions agree with TRBD2. The germline V gene encodes CDR1 SGHRS and CDR2 YFSETQ. The CDR3 is 18 residues long. J gave up 2 bases and V 0 bases, and 5 bases lay outside the gene matches. CDR3: CASSLATSGRINTGELFF. CDR3 nucleotide sequence: TGCGCCAGCAGCTTGGCGACTAGCGGGAGAATAAACACCGGGGAGCTGTTTTTT.

The rearrangement joins TRBV19 to TRBJ2-7, with D tentatively TRBD1 or TRBD2 (5 bases each). Germline assignment: CDR1 LNHDA and CDR2 SQIVND (reference sequence). Trimming left V 5 bases short and J 0 bases short, with 14 bases between. The CDR3 contains 15 residues. DNA for the CDR3: TGTGCCAGTAGTCAAAACCGGGACGGCTCCTACGAGCAGTACTTC. Encoded protein: CASSQNRDGSYEQYF.

The V gene is TRBV6-4, the J gene TRBJ1-2; 7 bases align to TRBD1. Germline CDR1 and CDR2: MRHNA and SNTAGT. This CDR3 has 14 amino acids. The V segment lost 3 bases and the J segment 4 bases; nucleotides outside the gene matches: 5. CDR3 amino acids: CASSERRGIYGYTF. Here the CDR3 DNA reads TGTGCCAGCAGTGAACGCAGGGGGATCTATGGCTACACCTTC.

This clone has a single count. This chain uses TRBV5-4 with TRBJ1-3; a weak D match, TRBD1 (5 bases). The CDR3 spans 17 residues. The V and J ends lost 0 bases and 4 bases respectively, with 17 bases between them. From germline, CDR1 is SGHNT and CDR2 YYREEE (reference sequence). CDR3 in amino acids: CASSLAKGQGRGNTIYF. The CDR3 DNA follows: TGTGCCAGCAGCTTGGCCAAGGGGCAGGGAAGAGGAAACACCATATATTTT.

This clone was detected a few times. This chain links TRBV2 with TRBJ2-7, with D unresolved. V lost 4 bases and J 6 bases, leaving 7 bases between the germline ends. Germline CDR1 is SNHLY and CDR2 is FYNNEI. This CDR3 spans 11 amino acids. The CDR3 is CASSGGLEQYF. CDR3 in DNA: TGTGCCAGCAGTGGCGGCCTCGAGCAGTACTTC.

The genes are TRBV27 and TRBJ2-2; either TRBD1 or TRBD2 may supply D (5 bases each). The germline V gene has CDR1 MNHEY and CDR2 SMNVEV (reference sequence). This CDR3 comprises 12 residues. V was pared by 10 bases and J by 5 bases, with 11 bases between. The DNA of the CDR3 is TGTGCCATCAAGAGGGGAACCGGGGAGCTGTTTTTT. Translation gives CAIKRGTGELFF.

The J gene is TRBJ2-3, the V gene TRBV28; no definite D call. From germline, CDR1 is MDHEN and CDR2 SYDVKM. The germline V and J ends were trimmed by 5 bases and 3 bases, with 6 bases remaining between them. This CDR3 is built from 12 residues. The CDR3 region has the DNA TGTGCCAGCAGTAGACCAACAGATACGCAGTATTTT. Protein product: CASSRPTDTQYF. The variable domain in full, with the rest retrieved from reference TRBV28 and TRBJ2-3, is DVKVTQSSRYLVKRTGEKVFLECVQDMDHENMFWYRQDPGLGLRLIYFSYDVKMKEKGDIPEGYSVSREKKERFSLILESASTNQTSMYLCASSRPTDTQYFGPGTRLTVL.

V usage is TRBV27 and J usage is TRBJ1-1; D ambiguous. Germline V CDR1 and CDR2: MNHEY, SMNVEV (reference sequence). Trimming cost V 5 bases and J 5 bases, with 15 bases left between them. The CDR3 loop spans 14 amino acids. The CDR3 DNA sequence: TGTGCCAGCAGTCCATACCGGACGGAGACTGAAGCTTTCTTT. Translating it yields CASSPYRTETEAFF.

The chain is built from TRBV6-6 and TRBJ2-3, with 8 bases lining up with TRBD2. The V gene's germline CDR1 is MNHNY and CDR2 SVGAGI (reference sequence). J lost 2 bases, V lost 2 bases, and 3 bases had no gene match. This CDR3 has 15 residues. CDR3 protein: CASSYGAGDTDTQYF. The CDR3 coding sequence is TGTGCCAGCAGTTACGGAGCGGGAGACACAGATACGCAGTATTTT.

The genes are TRBV29-1 and TRBJ2-1; D is tentatively TRBD1 or TRBD2 (5 bases each). CDR1 is SQVTM, CDR2 ANQGSEA, per germline. This CDR3 has 12 residues. The V end was cut by 5 bases, the J end by 10 bases, with 15 bases between. The CDR3 DNA reads as TGCAGCGTTATTCCGCCCTGGGGGGAGCAGTTCTTC. Its translation is CSVIPPWGEQFF.

This clone was seen a single time. The chain has TRBV4-1 and TRBJ1-2; D call uncertain. V shed 0 bases and J shed 5 bases, with 13 bases lying between them. The CDR3 covers 15 residues. Germline V gene data show CDR1 as MGHRA and CDR2 as YSYEKL. The CDR3 is CASSQDKTGWYGYTF. CDR3 in DNA: TGCGCCAGCAGCCAAGACAAAACCGGATGGTATGGCTACACCTTC.